This is a list of T cell receptor beta chains from one sample in a study of blood T cell repertoires in COVID-19. The data were produced by immunoSEQ multiplex PCR, yet TCRdb's version contains in-frame clones alone and is incomplete. The sample holds more than 250,000 clones, 70% to 90% seen once. The sample consisted of PBMCs or T cells enriched from blood (not recorded which). Source of these receptors: a man between 25 and 39 years old who had recovered from COVID-19. Each CDR3 is given with its conserved first and last residue. Each record gives: D gene, J gene, V gene, clone size, CDR3 DNA, CDR3 protein. D genes are given only for firm matches. Clone size appears in some rows only: once, few, many, or a class for an expanded clone.

D: -
J: TRBJ1-2
V: TRBV30
size: -
DNA: TGTGCCTGGAGTGTGGGGAGTGGCTACACCTTC
CDR3: CAWSVGSGYTF

D: -
J: TRBJ2-3
V: TRBV1
size: once
DNA: TGCACCAGCAGCCAAGGGGCAAAGAGGTCTAGCAAGTCCGCAGATACGCAGTATTTT
CDR3: CTSSQGAKRSSKSADTQYF

D: -
J: TRBJ1-1
V: TRBV6-5
size: -
DNA: TGTGCCAGCCGCCCGATAGGAGGCGACACTGAAGCTTTCTTT
CDR3: CASRPIGGDTEAFF

D: -
J: TRBJ1-3
V: TRBV6-5
size: -
DNA: TGTGCCAGCGCAATAGATCTGACTGGAAACACCATATATTTT
CDR3: CASAIDLTGNTIYF

D: TRBD2
J: TRBJ2-5
V: TRBV4-2
size: -
DNA: TGTGCCAGCAGCCCAAGCGGGGGGGCCTTTGAGACCCAGTACTTC
CDR3: CASSPSGGAFETQYF

D: -
J: TRBJ1-3
V: TRBV19
size: -
DNA: TGTGCCAGTAGGAGATATAGCATCTCTGGAAACACCATATATTTT
CDR3: CASRRYSISGNTIYF

D: TRBD1
J: TRBJ1-1
V: TRBV11-1
size: -
DNA: TGTGCCAGCAGACGCCCCACCGGACAGGGCAACACTGAAGCTTTCTTT
CDR3: CASRRPTGQGNTEAFF

D: TRBD2
J: TRBJ2-3
V: TRBV5-1
size: -
DNA: TGCGCCAGCAGCTTGGGGACTAGCGGGGGGGCGACAGATACGCAGTATTTT
CDR3: CASSLGTSGGATDTQYF

D: TRBD1
J: TRBJ2-5
V: TRBV7-3
size: -
DNA: TGTGCCAGCAGCGCCCACTCCGGGACAGGGGGCCGTGAGACCCAGTACTTC
CDR3: CASSAHSGTGGRETQYF

D: -
J: TRBJ1-6
V: TRBV13
size: -
DNA: TGTGCCAGCAGCCTTCGACAGTATAATTCACCCCTCCACTTT
CDR3: CASSLRQYNSPLHF

D: -
J: TRBJ2-4
V: TRBV6-2/TRBV6-3
size: -
DNA: TGTGCCAGCAGTCCGCAGCGGAAAGCCAAAAACATTCAGTACTTC
CDR3: CASSPQRKAKNIQYF

D: TRBD1
J: TRBJ1-1
V: TRBV12-3/TRBV12-4
size: many
DNA: TGTGCCAGCACCACCGGACAGGGGGGAGCTTTCTTT
CDR3: CASTTGQGGAFF

D: -
J: TRBJ1-3
V: TRBV6-5
size: many
DNA: TGTGCCAGCAGTTACTCTGGACAGGGAAACACCATATATTTT
CDR3: CASSYSGQGNTIYF

D: TRBD1
J: TRBJ2-1
V: TRBV10-3
size: -
DNA: TGTGCCATCAGTGAGACAAAGAAATCCGGGACAGGGAAGTACAATGAGCAGTTCTTC
CDR3: CAISETKKSGTGKYNEQFF

D: TRBD2
J: TRBJ2-1
V: TRBV28
size: -
DNA: TGTGCCAGCAGACCACAGCGGGGGGTCTACAATGAGCAGTTCTTC
CDR3: CASRPQRGVYNEQFF

D: -
J: TRBJ1-5
V: TRBV5-6
size: -
DNA: TGTGCCAGCAGCTTGGGTCGGGGTCTCAATCAGCCCCAGCATTTT
CDR3: CASSLGRGLNQPQHF